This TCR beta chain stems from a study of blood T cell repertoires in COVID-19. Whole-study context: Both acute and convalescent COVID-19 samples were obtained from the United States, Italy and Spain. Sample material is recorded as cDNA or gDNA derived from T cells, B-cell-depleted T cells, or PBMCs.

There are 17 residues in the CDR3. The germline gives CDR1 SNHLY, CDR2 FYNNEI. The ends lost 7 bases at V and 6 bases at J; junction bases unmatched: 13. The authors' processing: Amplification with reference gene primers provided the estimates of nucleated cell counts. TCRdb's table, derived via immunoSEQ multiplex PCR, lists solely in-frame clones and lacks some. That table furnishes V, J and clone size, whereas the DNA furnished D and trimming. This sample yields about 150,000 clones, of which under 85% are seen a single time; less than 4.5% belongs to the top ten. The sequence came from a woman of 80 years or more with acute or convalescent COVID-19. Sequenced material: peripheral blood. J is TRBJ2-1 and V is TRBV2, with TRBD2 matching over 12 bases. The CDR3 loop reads CASTKGLAGGPGNEQFF. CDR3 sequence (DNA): TGTGCCAGCACCAAAGGGCTAGCGGGGGGGCCAGGCAATGAGCAGTTCTTC.